Below are 21 T cell receptor beta chains sequenced from a single sample in a study of cytomegalovirus exposure and HLA in healthy donors. The PCR had 60 Vbeta and 13 Jbeta primers. TCRdb's copy holds only in-frame clones and misses some; the assay was immunoSEQ multiplex PCR. The sample carries about 170,000 clones, just over 75% recorded once. Source material: PBMCs. These receptors were collected from a woman aged 25 to 39 in good health and CMV-seropositive.

This chain joins TRBV28 and TRBJ2-7; D not resolved. The germline CDR1 and CDR2 sequences are MDHEN and SYDVKM. This CDR3 region has 12 residues. V was clipped by 5 bases and J by 1 base, with 6 bases between them. The CDR3 is CASSLESYEQYF. The CDR3 coding sequence is TGTGCCAGCAGTCTGGAGTCCTACGAGCAGTACTTC. Supplemented by reference TRBV28 and TRBJ2-7, the full variable domain reads DVKVTQSSRYLVKRTGEKVFLECVQDMDHENMFWYRQDPGLGLRLIYFSYDVKMKEKGDIPEGYSVSREKKERFSLILESASTNQTSMYLCASSLESYEQYFGPGTRLTVT.

V gene TRBV2 combines with J gene TRBJ1-1; D is possibly TRBD1 (6 bases). V shed 6 bases and J shed 10 bases, with 12 bases lying between them. CDR3 length: 11 amino acids. Germline V gives CDR1 SNHLY, CDR2 FYNNEI. CDR3 amino acids: CASRSTGRAFF. CDR3 nucleotides: TGTGCCAGCAGGTCCACAGGGAGAGCTTTCTTT.

J is TRBJ2-5 and V is TRBV30, with 7 bases fitting TRBD2. Germline values: CDR1 GTSNPN, CDR2 SVGIG (reference sequence). The CDR3 contains 14 residues. V lost 2 bases and J lost 5; bases outside the gene matches: 8. CDR3 nucleotides: TGTGCCTGGAGTAGGGGAGGGGTTGGGGAGACCCAGTACTTC. Protein sequence: CAWSRGGVGETQYF.

This clone appeared a single time. The rearrangement joins TRBV6-5 to TRBJ1-1, with 7 bases that match TRBD1. Trimming at V came to 0 bases and at J to 4 bases, leaving 5 bases not matched to a gene. Germline CDR1 is MNHEY and CDR2 is SVGAGI. There are 15 residues in the CDR3. The CDR3 nucleotides are TGTGCCAGCAGTTACTCGACAGGGATGGGCACTGAAGCTTTCTTT. As protein: CASSYSTGMGTEAFF.

The rearrangement uses TRBV4-3 and TRBJ2-2; the D is unclear. The CDR3 has 17 residues. CDR1 and CDR2 (germline): LGHNA, YSLEER. V lost 0 bases and J 3 bases, leaving 14 bases between the germline ends. The CDR3, as DNA: TGCGCCAGCAGCCAAGATTTCGTTGACTGGGACACCGGGGAGCTGTTTTTT. Its translation is CASSQDFVDWDTGELFF.

This clone has a single count. This chain links TRBV18 with TRBJ1-1; D call uncertain. Germline V gene sequence: CDR1 KGHSH, CDR2 LQKENI. The CDR3 covers 12 residues. V was shortened by 4 bases and J by 3 bases, with 6 bases between the two germline ends. This CDR3 is CASSRVDTEAFF. DNA of the CDR3: TGTGCCAGCTCACGCGTGGACACTGAAGCTTTCTTT.

This rearrangement joins TRBV7-2 to TRBJ2-2, with D perhaps matching TRBD1 (5 bases). The CDR3 contains 18 residues. Germline values: CDR1 SGHTA, CDR2 FQGNSA. The V gene lost 1 base and the J gene lost 2 bases, with 17 bases spanning the gap. The chain's CDR3 is CASSLEPNWGHNTGELFF. The CDR3 DNA is TGTGCCAGCAGCTTAGAACCCAATTGGGGCCACAACACCGGGGAGCTGTTTTTT.

The V gene is TRBV15, the J gene TRBJ2-5, with D possibly TRBD1 on 6 matching bases. The end of the DNA aligns better with TRBJ2-7, so the J call may be wrong. This CDR3 spans 13 amino acids. In germline, CDR1 is LNHNV, CDR2 YYDKDF (reference sequence). The CDR3 loop is CATSTRGGYEQYF. DNA of the CDR3: TGTGCCACCAGTACCCGAGGGGGTTACGAGCAGTACTTC.

The V gene is TRBV28, the J gene TRBJ1-2; weak D call: TRBD1 (5 bases). This CDR3 is built from 13 residues. Germline V CDR1 and CDR2: MDHEN, SYDVKM. V lost 3 bases to trimming and J lost 5 bases, with 10 bases between them. CDR3 DNA: TGTGCCAGCAGTTTGGGGCTCTGGTATGGCTACACCTTC. The encoded protein is CASSLGLWYGYTF.

This clone was observed a handful of times. The J gene is TRBJ1-2, the V gene TRBV7-2; 9 positions agree with TRBD1. The length of the CDR3 is 16 residues. V dropped 5 bases and J dropped 2; count of bases not matched to a gene: 9. Germline V gene data show CDR1 as SGHTA and CDR2 as FQGNSA. CDR3 sequence reads: CASSPEGQGGNYGYTF. CDR3 bases: TGTGCCAGCAGCCCGGAGGGACAGGGAGGGAACTATGGCTACACCTTC.

The chain recombines TRBV5-8 with TRBJ1-6; possibly TRBD1 for D (6 bases). The CDR3 has 16 amino acids. CDR1 SGHTS and CDR2 YDEGEE come from the germline V gene. With 2 bases removed from V and 13 bases from J, the gap between germline ends came to 22 bases. The CDR3 here is CASSLSYREKRSPLHF. The CDR3 nucleotides read TGTGCCAGCAGCTTATCTTACAGGGAAAAGCGATCCCCCCTCCACTTT.

The chain uses TRBV5-1 and TRBJ2-3; D perhaps matches TRBD2 (5 bases). Germline-derived CDR1 and CDR2 are SGHRS and YFSETQ. V shed 5 bases and J shed 0 bases, with 10 bases lying between them. There are 14 residues in the CDR3. The CDR3 bases are TGCGCCAGCAGTGCGGGCCCAAGCACAGATACGCAGTATTTT. Amino acid sequence: CASSAGPSTDTQYF. The variable domain in full, with the rest retrieved from reference TRBV5-1 and TRBJ2-3, is KAGVTQTPRYLIKTRGQQVTLSCSPISGHRSVSWYQQTPGQGLQFLFEYFSETQRNKGNFPGRFSGRQFSNSRSEMNVSTLELGDSALYLCASSAGPSTDTQYFGPGTRLTVL.

V is TRBV5-1 and J is TRBJ1-2, with a weak D call TRBD1 (6 bases). Trimming shortened V by 1 base and J by 6 bases, and 10 bases separated the two germline ends. Germline V CDR1 and CDR2: SGHRS, YFSETQ. This CDR3 contains 13 residues. The DNA for the CDR3 is TGCGCCAGCAGCTTGCGGGGGGGCGATGGCTACACCTTC. Its translation is CASSLRGGDGYTF.

The V call is TRBV5-1, the J call TRBJ1-1, with D possibly TRBD1 on 5 matching bases. CDR1 is SGHRS, CDR2 YFSETQ, per germline. The CDR3 runs 16 residues. V was pared by 4 bases and J by 1 base, with 17 bases between. The CDR3 here is CASSLRGAGTNTEAFF. DNA of the CDR3: TGCGCCAGCAGCCTACGAGGAGCGGGGACGAACACTGAAGCTTTCTTT.

The rearrangement joins TRBV27 to TRBJ1-2; TRBD1 might be the D (5 bases). V lost 1 base to trimming and J lost 0 bases, with 12 bases between them. Germline V gives CDR1 MNHEY, CDR2 SMNVEV (reference sequence). This CDR3 comprises 16 residues. The CDR3 nucleotides are TGTGCCAGCAGTTTATTGGCGGGGGAAGCTAACTATGGCTACACCTTC. Protein sequence: CASSLLAGEANYGYTF.

V is TRBV15 and J is TRBJ1-2; D is uncertain. This CDR3 contains 16 residues. CDR1 is LNHNV, CDR2 YYDKDF, per germline (reference sequence). Trimming removed 4 bases from V and 5 bases from J, with 20 bases in between. Here the CDR3 reads CATSTKEALRRYGYTF. The CDR3, as DNA: TGTGCCACCAGCACCAAAGAAGCTTTGCGGCGGTATGGCTACACCTTC.

The chain recombines TRBV27 with TRBJ2-5; 10 bases align to TRBD2. The CDR3 spans 15 residues. Trimming at V came to 2 bases and at J to 4 bases, leaving 4 bases not matched to a gene. From germline, CDR1 is MNHEY and CDR2 SMNVEV (reference sequence). The DNA for the CDR3 is TGTGCCAGCAGTTTAGGACTAGCGGCCCGAGAGACCCAGTACTTC. Translated, it gives CASSLGLAARETQYF.

The genes are TRBV9 and TRBJ1-1, with D hard to call. The CDR3 contains 17 residues. The germline CDR1 and CDR2 sequences are SGDLS and YYNGEE. V lost 3 bases to trimming and J lost 7 bases, with 25 bases between them. The CDR3 sequence is CASSGGPTPRVGLEAFF. In nucleotides, the CDR3 is TGTGCCAGCAGCGGTGGTCCCACACCACGGGTCGGACTTGAAGCTTTCTTT.

The chain is built from TRBV9 and TRBJ2-1; D perhaps matches TRBD2 (5 bases). Deletions cut 6 bases from V and 8 bases from J, with 12 bases between. The CDR3 covers 12 residues. CDR1 and CDR2 from the germline V gene are SGDLS and YYNGEE. CDR3 in amino acids: CASTRASDEQFF. The CDR3 DNA is TGTGCCAGCACGCGGGCGAGCGATGAGCAGTTCTTC.

The V call is TRBV25-1, the J call TRBJ2-1; TRBD2 is a possible D gene (6 bases). V was trimmed by 5 bases and J by 0 bases, leaving 14 bases between them. The CDR3 has 16 residues. Germline loops: CDR1 MGHDK, CDR2 SYGVNS. CDR3 bases: TGTGCCAGCAGTCGCGGCGTTAGCGGCTCCTACAATGAGCAGTTCTTC. As protein: CASSRGVSGSYNEQFF.

The J gene is TRBJ2-7, the V gene TRBV7-9, with TRBD2 matching 11 bases. The CDR3 has 15 amino acids. V shed 7 bases, J shed 7 bases, and the junction held 12 bases outside the gene matches. Germline CDR1 is SEHNR and CDR2 is FQNEAQ (reference sequence). DNA of the CDR3: TGTGCCAGCATTAATCAGCTAGCGGGAGGAGAAGAGCAGTACTTC. Its translation: CASINQLAGGEEQYF.